The 24 T cell receptor beta chains in this list originate from one sample, sequenced in a study of blood T cell repertoires in COVID-19. Clones were read by immunoSEQ multiplex PCR, and TCRdb kept only the in-frame ones, dropping some. The sample contains 240,000 or so clones, around 80% of which appear only once. Source material: peripheral blood. These receptors came from a woman aged 18-29 years with acute or convalescent COVID-19.

The chain combines TRBV7-9 with TRBJ2-1; no clear D. CDR1 is SEHNR, CDR2 FQNEAQ, per germline (reference sequence). With 0 bases removed from V and 11 bases from J, the gap between germline ends came to 17 bases. CDR3 length: 15 amino acids. The CDR3 here is CASSLAGSGPLKQFF. The DNA for the CDR3 is TGTGCCAGCAGCTTAGCGGGTTCAGGTCCCCTAAAGCAGTTCTTC. The variable domain in full, with the rest retrieved from reference TRBV7-9 and TRBJ2-1, is DTGVSQNPRHKITKRGQNVTFRCDPISEHNRLYWYRQTLGQGPEFLTYFQNEAQLEKSRLLSDRFSAERPKGSFSTLEIQRTEQGDSAMYLCASSLAGSGPLKQFFGPGTRLTVL.

V usage is TRBV6-6 and J usage is TRBJ2-4; 9 nucleotides align to TRBD1. CDR3 length: 16 residues. J gave up 1 base and V 4 bases, and 5 bases lay outside the gene matches. CDR1 is MNHNY and CDR2 is SVGAGI in the germline V gene (reference sequence). The CDR3 nucleotides read TGTGCCAGCAGTTTCACCGGGACAGGGGCCAAAAACATTCAGTACTTC. Translated, it gives CASSFTGTGAKNIQYF.

The V gene is TRBV7-2, the J gene TRBJ2-3; D not resolved. Trimming pared 5 bases from V and 4 bases from J, leaving 16 bases between. Germline-derived CDR1 and CDR2 are SGHTA and FQGNSA. The CDR3 contains 15 residues. The DNA of the CDR3 is TGTGCCAGCAGCCAAACTAAAGATCCGGCAGATACGCAGTATTTT. This gives the protein CASSQTKDPADTQYF. Full variable domain (remainder filled in from reference TRBV7-2 and TRBJ2-3): GAGVSQSPSNKVTEKGKDVELRCDPISGHTALYWYRQSLGQGLEFLIYFQGNSAPDKSGLPSDRFSAERTGGSVSTLTIQRTQQEDSAVYLCASSQTKDPADTQYFGPGTRLTVL.

The chain uses TRBV4-1 and TRBJ1-4; no clear D gene. V lost 0 bases and J 5 bases, leaving 13 bases between the germline ends. This CDR3 has 16 amino acids. CDR1 is MGHRA, CDR2 YSYEKL, per germline. The CDR3 sequence is CASSQDWASGNEKLFF. DNA of the CDR3: TGCGCCAGCAGCCAAGATTGGGCGAGCGGGAATGAAAAACTGTTTTTT.

This CDR3 reads CASSQDLGGQKSYEQYF. DNA of the CDR3: TGCGCCAGCAGCCAAGATCTAGGTGGACAGAAATCCTACGAGCAGTACTTC. The rearrangement links TRBV4-3 to TRBJ2-7, with D perhaps matching TRBD1 (6 bases). The germline V and J ends were trimmed by 0 bases and 1 base, with 16 bases remaining between them. Germline V lookup: CDR1 LGHNA, CDR2 YSLEER. The CDR3 is 17 residues long.

This clone has more than one count but fewer than ten. This sequence joins TRBV10-3 and TRBJ2-1, with D perhaps matching TRBD2 (6 bases). V lost 1 base, J lost 0 bases, and 10 bases lay in between. This CDR3 region has 16 residues. Germline lookup yields CDR1 ENHRY and CDR2 SYGVKD. The CDR3 DNA sequence: TGTGCCATCAGTGAGTTTAGCGGACCCTCCTACAATGAGCAGTTCTTC. Encoded protein: CAISEFSGPSYNEQFF.

This chain uses TRBV5-1 with TRBJ2-7; 8 bases agree with TRBD1. CDR1 SGHRS and CDR2 YFSETQ come from the germline V gene. Trimming took 0 bases from V and 2 from J; bases not matched to a gene: 1. This CDR3 region has 14 residues. CDR3 sequence reads: CASSLDRGAYEQYF. The CDR3 DNA sequence: TGCGCCAGCAGCTTGGACAGGGGGGCCTACGAGCAGTACTTC.

The J gene is TRBJ2-3, the V gene TRBV5-5; 9 bases fit TRBD1. The ends lost 0 bases at V and 4 bases at J; junction bases unmatched: 3. Looked up from germline, CDR1 is SGHKS and CDR2 is YYEKEE (reference sequence). The CDR3 consists of 15 residues. CDR3 loop: CASSLGRQGADTQYF. CDR3 nucleotides: TGTGCCAGCAGCTTGGGAAGACAGGGGGCAGATACGCAGTATTTT. Based on the CDR3 plus reference TRBV5-5 and TRBJ2-3, the full variable domain is DAGVTQSPTHLIKTRGQQVTLRCSPISGHKSVSWYQQVLGQGPQFIFQYYEKEERGRGNFPDRFSARQFPNYSSELNVNALLLGDSALYLCASSLGRQGADTQYFGPGTRLTVL.

This clone was counted between two and nine times. The chain uses TRBV28 and TRBJ1-2; 8 nucleotides align to TRBD1. Trimming cost V 10 bases and J 7 bases; bases outside gene matches: 5. Per germline, CDR1 MDHEN and CDR2 SYDVKM. This CDR3 comprises 11 residues. For the CDR3, the DNA is TGTGCCATACAGGGGGAGGGTGGCTACACCTTC. Protein product: CAIQGEGGYTF.

V and J are TRBV7-3 and TRBJ1-1; TRBD1 agrees at 7 bases. The CDR3 consists of 14 residues. Germline assignment: CDR1 SGHTA and CDR2 FQGTGA. With V trimmed by 5 bases and J by 0 bases, 3 bases remained unmatched. CDR3 in DNA: TGTGCCAGCAGCCCGGGACAGATGAACACTGAAGCTTTCTTT. This encodes CASSPGQMNTEAFF. Based on the CDR3 plus reference TRBV7-3 and TRBJ1-1, the full variable domain is GAGVSQTPSNKVTEKGKYVELRCDPISGHTALYWYRQSLGQGPEFLIYFQGTGAADDSGLPNDRFFAVRPEGSVSTLKIQRTERGDSAVYLCASSPGQMNTEAFFGQGTRLTVV.

The V and J genes are TRBV5-6 and TRBJ2-7, with 8 positions matching TRBD1. The CDR3 sequence is 14 residues long. V trimming: 0 bases; J trimming: 6 bases; junction bases outside the gene matches: 5. Germline CDR1 reads SGHDT; CDR2 reads YYEEEE. The CDR3 DNA sequence: TGTGCCAGCAGCTTGGCCGGGACAGGAGGCGAGCAGTACTTC. Protein product: CASSLAGTGGEQYF. The full variable domain, with the rest looked up from reference TRBV5-6 and TRBJ2-7, is DAGVTQSPTHLIKTRGQQVTLRCSPKSGHDTVSWYQQALGQGPQFIFQYYEEEERQRGNFPDRFSGHQFPNYSSELNVNALLLGDSALYLCASSLAGTGGEQYFGPGTRLTVT.

This chain uses TRBV28 with TRBJ2-1; 10 bases match TRBD1. The CDR3 sequence is 15 residues long. CDR1 and CDR2 from the germline V gene are MDHEN and SYDVKM. Germline trimming cut 5 bases from V and 3 bases from J; bases unmatched to any gene: 4. The CDR3 DNA follows: TGTGCCAGCAGTGCGACAGGGGGCTTCTACAATGAGCAGTTCTTC. It translates to CASSATGGFYNEQFF.

This clone came up once. The J gene is TRBJ2-5, the V gene TRBV5-1; TRBD1 aligns across 10 bases. Germline CDR1 reads SGHRS; CDR2 reads YFSETQ. This CDR3 is 14 amino acids long. The J segment lost 5 bases and the V segment lost 4 bases, leaving 5 bases of the junction unmatched. CDR3 loop: CASSVGQGTETQYF. In DNA, the CDR3 is TGCGCCAGCAGCGTGGGACAGGGGACGGAGACCCAGTACTTC.

The chain has TRBV12-3 or TRBV12-4 and TRBJ2-1; 9 bases are a match to TRBD2. The CDR3 totals 13 residues. This CDR3 reads CAVISGSVGEQFF. The CDR3, as DNA: TGTGCTGTAATTAGCGGGAGTGTAGGTGAGCAGTTCTTC.

This rearrangement joins TRBV7-2 to TRBJ2-3, with 7 nucleotides matching TRBD2. The CDR3 runs 15 residues. The V gene end was trimmed by 1 base and the J gene end by 6 bases; junction bases not matched to a gene: 7. Germline CDR1 SGHTA, CDR2 FQGNSA. Here the CDR3 reads CASSLVAGVDDTQYF. The DNA for the CDR3 is TGTGCCAGCAGCTTAGTGGCGGGAGTGGATGATACGCAGTATTTT.

The J gene is TRBJ2-2, the V gene TRBV21-1; no check of the table's D call, TRBD2, against the DNA was made. TRBV21-1 is described as a pseudogene. The CDR3 runs to 17 residues. The DNA of the CDR3 is TGTGCCAGCAGCAAAGTAGCGGGAGGGCCGGACACCGGGGAGCTGTTTTTT. Its translation: CASSKVAGGPDTGELFF.

The chain links TRBV18 to TRBJ2-3; 7 nucleotides agree with TRBD1. The CDR3 extends over 16 amino acids. V lost 2 bases and J lost 5; bases outside the gene matches: 10. Germline-derived CDR1 and CDR2 are KGHSH and LQKENI. CDR3 sequence (DNA): TGTGCCAGCTCACCATGGACAGGTATGGTTGGAGATACGCAGTATTTT. Translation gives CASSPWTGMVGDTQYF. Full variable domain (rest looked up from reference TRBV18 and TRBJ2-3): NAGVMQNPRHLVRRRGQEARLRCSPMKGHSHVYWYRQLPEEGLKFMVYLQKENIIDESGMPKERFSAEFPKEGPSILRIQQVVRGDSAAYFCASSPWTGMVGDTQYFGPGTRLTVL.

The V gene is TRBV7-2, the J gene TRBJ2-7; 7 bases are shared with TRBD2. The CDR3 extends over 15 amino acids. Germline assignment: CDR1 SGHTA and CDR2 FQGNSA. V shed 5 bases, J shed 6 bases, and the junction held 13 bases outside the gene matches. The CDR3 loop reads CASSPPGTNKGEQYF. In DNA, the CDR3 is TGTGCCAGCAGCCCACCCGGGACTAATAAGGGCGAGCAGTACTTC.

V is TRBV24-1 and J is TRBJ2-2; tentative D call: TRBD2 (5 bases). Germline V gives CDR1 KGHDR, CDR2 SFDVKD. Trimming stripped 4 bases from V and 7 bases from J, with 15 bases between. This CDR3 contains 15 residues. The CDR3 sequence: CATSEPNGLSGELFF. The DNA of the CDR3 is TGTGCCACCAGTGAGCCAAATGGACTGAGCGGGGAGCTGTTTTTT.

The rearrangement uses TRBV9 and TRBJ2-7; possibly TRBD2 for D (6 bases). The CDR3 totals 14 residues. V lost 4 bases and J lost 4, with 15 bases in between. Per germline, CDR1 SGDLS and CDR2 YYNGEE. CDR3: CASSPWGDQYEQYF. In nucleotides, the CDR3 is TGTGCCAGCAGCCCATGGGGGGACCAATACGAGCAGTACTTC.

This sequence joins TRBV15 and TRBJ2-5; 12 bases align to TRBD2. The trim removed 0 bases at V and 5 bases at J, leaving 16 bases unmatched. Germline CDR1 is LNHNV and CDR2 is YYDKDF (reference sequence). This CDR3 has 20 residues. The CDR3 bases are TGTGCCACCAGCAGAGATTGGGTTTTGCCTAGCGGGAGGGCCCGGGAGACCCAGTACTTC. Protein: CATSRDWVLPSGRARETQYF. Looking up the rest from reference TRBV15 and TRBJ2-5 gives the full variable domain: DAMVIQNPRYQVTQFGKPVTLSCSQTLNHNVMYWYQQKSSQAPKLLFHYYDKDFNNEADTPDNFQSRRPNTSFCFLDIRSPGLGDTAMYLCATSRDWVLPSGRARETQYFGPGTRLLVL.

This rearrangement joins TRBV13 to TRBJ2-7; tentative D call: TRBD2 (5 bases). Trimming stripped 5 bases from V and 4 bases from J, with 21 bases between. Germline V gene data show CDR1 as PRHDT and CDR2 as FYEKMQ (reference sequence). This CDR3 spans 16 amino acids. In DNA form, the CDR3 reads TGTGCCAGCAGCCGGGGAGCACAGACTACAGAGTACGAGCAGTACTTC. This codes for CASSRGAQTTEYEQYF.

The chain recombines TRBV7-9 with TRBJ1-4, with 7 bases fitting TRBD1. Per the germline V gene, CDR1 is SEHNR and CDR2 is FQNEAQ (reference sequence). This CDR3 contains 18 residues. Trimming took 1 base from V and 0 from J; bases not matched to a gene: 8. CDR3 bases: TGTGCCAGCAGCTTAGTGGCACAGGGGATTGCAACTAATGAAAAACTGTTTTTT. Encoded protein: CASSLVAQGIATNEKLFF.

This clone was recorded once. The rearrangement joins TRBV11-2 to TRBJ2-1, with D unclear. The germline V gene encodes CDR1 SGHAT and CDR2 FQNNGV. This CDR3 region has 12 residues. V was pared by 3 bases and J by 8 bases, with 8 bases between. DNA for the CDR3: TGTGCCAGCAGCTTTCTAGTCCATGAGCAGTTCTTC. Its protein is CASSFLVHEQFF. Variable domain in full (rest from reference TRBV11-2 and TRBJ2-1): EAGVAQSPRYKIIEKRQSVAFWCNPISGHATLYWYQQILGQGPKLLIQFQNNGVVDDSQLPKDRFSAERLKGVDSTLKIQPAKLEDSAVYLCASSFLVHEQFFGPGTRLTVL.